This T cell receptor (beta chain) was sequenced during a study of cytomegalovirus exposure and HLA in healthy donors. PCR amplification relied on 60 Vbeta primers (plus 13 Jbeta primers). Libraries were prepared by immunoSEQ multiplex PCR; TCRdb keeps only in-frame clonotypes and omits some of them. The table records approximately 92,000 clones, over 75% of them present only once. Germline loops: CDR1 LGHNT, CDR2 FRNRAP. This CDR3 is 14 amino acids long. This clone appeared a few times. The junction departs from the called germline gene at one end, perhaps through a read error. The genes are TRBV12-5 and TRBJ1-1; D is unresolved. Material: PBMCs. The origin of this receptor is a girl aged 2-9 years in good health and CMV-seropositive. The CDR3 here is CASALSTLNTEAFF. CDR3 sequence (DNA): TGTGCTAGTGCTTTGTCTACCTTGAACACTGAAGCTTTCTTT.